These 2 T cell receptor beta chains came from one sample sequenced in a study of T cell repertoires in cytomegalovirus infection. These TCRs' antigens remain unknown. TCRdb reanalysed the reads using MiXCR and keeps one entry per CDR3 protein. The sample has about a million distinct CDR3 sequences; around 30% are singletons. Sequenced material: cultured CD8+ T cells from PBMCs, taken from culture after CMV antigen stimulation. These receptors originate from a human donor in good health (CMV status not recorded). Some clones in this sample may be carry-over from other donors' samples.

This chain links TRBV25-1 with TRBJ2-2; D not resolved. Trimming took off 5 bases at V and 0 bases at J, with 10 bases between the two ends. The CDR3 is 15 residues long. In germline, CDR1 is MGHDK, CDR2 SYGVNS. Written as DNA, the CDR3 is TGTGCCAGCAGTCAAATAGCCTCGAACACCGGGGAGCTGTTTTTT. Residues: CASSQIASNTGELFF.

This clonotype appeared a few times. The V and J genes are TRBV18 and TRBJ2-6, with D possibly being TRBD2 (6 bases). V was clipped by 7 bases and J by 2 bases, with 18 bases between them. The germline CDR1 and CDR2 sequences are KGHSH and LQKENI. The CDR3 runs 17 residues. The CDR3 DNA follows: TGTGCCAGCTTCGGTCGTAGCGGAACCCCTGGGGCCAACGTCCTGACTTTC. Its protein product is CASFGRSGTPGANVLTF.